One T cell receptor beta chain is described in this entry. The sample originates from a study of cytomegalovirus exposure and HLA in healthy donors. The PCR was carried out with 60 Vbeta primers and 13 Jbeta primers. Generated by immunoSEQ multiplex PCR, the TCRdb table keeps only in-frame clones and is missing some. Altogether tens of thousands of clones are present, approximately 76% being singletons, with the ten largest covering about 8%. V lost 1 base and J 4 bases, leaving 8 bases between the germline ends. The germline gives CDR1 SGHTA, CDR2 FQGNSA. This CDR3 is 13 amino acids long. The sequence derives from a woman in her 30s in good health and CMV-seropositive. The chain uses TRBV7-2 and TRBJ2-7; D is perhaps TRBD1 (6 bases). Specimen: PBMCs. The DNA for the CDR3 is TGTGCCAGCAGCTTAGGGACAGTGTACGAGCAGTACTTC. It is translated as CASSLGTVYEQYF.